The rows below give T cell receptor beta chains drawn from one sample of a study of CD8 T cells in ankylosing spondylitis. TCRdb re-analysed the 5' RACE reads in MiXCR, keeping a single row per CDR3 protein. Found here are almost 250,000 distinct CDR3 sequences, approximately 30% of them singletons; the top ten hold 4% to 5.5%. The sequenced sample was blood, either unsorted or a sorted T cell fraction (not recorded which). Receptor source: a male donor with ankylosing spondylitis or in good health (not recorded which). The CDR3 runs from the conserved cysteine through the conserved F or W. Fields, in order: CDR3 length, V gene, clone size, CDR3 protein. Clone size appears in some rows only: once, few, many, or a class for an expanded clone.

>13|TRBV18|NA
CASSPPVGNEQYF
>14|TRBV18|NA
CASSPQQGTDTQYF
>15|TRBV20-1|few
CSARDGGGLNNEQFF
>12|TRBV5-4|few
CASNEGSNEQFF
>12|TRBV2|NA
CASRQGLETQYF
>11|TRBV6-4|few
CATPPTDTQYF
>16|TRBV20-1|NA
CSARGGGGAGNTEAFF
>14|TRBV11-2|NA
CASSRRGDYNEQFF
>16|TRBV6-5|NA
CASSSTGTEIPYEQFF
>15|TRBV3-1|NA
CASSPPGRNTYEQYF
>15|TRBV6-1|few
CASSPSPGMNTEAFF
>13|TRBV29-1|few
CSASGTDTYEQYF
>15|TRBV29-1|NA
CSVLGGLPPYNEQFF
>15|TRBV4-1|NA
CASSQEIGTDRGQYF
>12|TRBV5-1|NA
CASSQAGGTQYF
>15|TRBV5-1|NA
CASSPRQGPYNEQFF
>14|TRBV7-8|NA
CASSFQRGGYDQYF
>14|TRBV6-2/TRBV6-3|NA
CASSPDRTYNEQFF
>15|TRBV6-5|NA
CASSYRQYSNQPQHF
>12|TRBV29-1|NA
CSVVGGQETQYF
>16|TRBV6-5|few
CASSYTSGDRSYEQYF
>15|TRBV12-3/TRBV12-4|NA
CASSWGLAEAGELFF
>18|TRBV9|NA
CASSARGQGGAVYNEQFF
>11|TRBV12-3/TRBV12-4|few
CASTEGETQYF
>14|TRBV7-2|NA
CASSLGNRVAEQYF
>15|TRBV4-2|NA
CASSQDGSGANVLTF
>15|TRBV9|NA
CASSEGTGGYNEQFF
>14|TRBV9|few
CASSKYRVGDTQYF
>15|TRBV5-1|NA
CASSLEAEPTYEQYF
>15|TRBV12-5|few
CASGLVLGDSGELFF
>13|TRBV29-1|few
CSVYEYMNTEAFF
>13|TRBV6-1|few
CASSEALRDSNHF
>15|TRBV7-9|once
CASSLARGQQETQYF
>13|TRBV2|NA
CASSLVVQETQYF
>14|TRBV27|NA
CASRTGVMNTEAFF
>14|TRBV9|few
CASSVGTANEKLFF
>14|TRBV12-3/TRBV12-4|NA
CASSSGQGIGELFF
>16|TRBV10-3|few
CAISEQGQSHGDTQYF
>15|TRBV5-6|NA
CASSPPGQGRGEQYF
>13|TRBV7-9|NA
CASSLVSTNEQYF
>14|TRBV7-2|NA
CASTKEVREETQYF
>15|TRBV5-1|NA
CASSLGQFSYNEQFF
>16|TRBV20-1|few
CSARGGLAGGVETQYF
>12|TRBV25-1|NA
CASSESPGELFF
>15|TRBV18|NA
CASSPTGITTDTQYF
>14|TRBV7-9|NA
CASSWDGSNQPQHF
>15|TRBV11-2|NA
CASSLGYRDPDTQYF
>14|TRBV15|NA
CATSTGLREGEQFF
>14|TRBV5-1|few
CASSLGFGRTEAFF
>16|TRBV5-5|few
CASSSQATGLNYGYTF
>16|TRBV12-3/TRBV12-4|NA
CASTPAWGRAGNTIYF
>14|TRBV29-1|NA
CSVEVRTGVDEQYF
>12|TRBV7-2|NA
CASSWEGTPLHF
>13|TRBV6-1|few
CASGGTGRTEAFF
>15|TRBV6-5|once
CASSYSRRGANEQFF
>15|TRBV20-1|NA
CSARSLAGEHWEQYF
>15|TRBV6-5|few
CASRPESRGTGELFF
>16|TRBV20-1|NA
CSASWILARNSYEQYF
>15|TRBV7-2|NA
CASHTVNPYNSPLHF